The 10 T cell receptor beta chains listed next were all sequenced from one sample in a study of blood T cell repertoires in COVID-19 (TCRdb year 2020). Library prep was done by the immunoSEQ multiplex PCR assay. In TCRdb, the immuneACCESS table is reduced to in-frame sequences with V and J assigned. These tables do not hold every clone; where another copy was compared, an unresolved V gene accounts for under half, and the others remain unexplained. This sample is represented by approximately 160,000 clones; around 77% of them were singletons. Together, the top ten hold 2.5% to 3.5% of the sample. The sample consisted of peripheral blood. Receptors were obtained from a man in his 70s with acute or convalescent COVID-19.

The chain has TRBV2 and TRBJ1-2, with 8 bases lining up with TRBD1. Germline loops: CDR1 SNHLY, CDR2 FYNNEI. This CDR3 region has 13 residues. The trim removed 0 bases at V and 12 bases at J, leaving 6 bases unmatched. The CDR3 DNA is TGTGCCAGCAGTGAAGCAGGGACAGGCGGGGACACCTTC. Amino acid sequence: CASSEAGTGGDTF. Full variable domain (outside the CDR3, taken from reference TRBV2 and TRBJ1-2): EPEVTQTPSHQVTQMGQEVILRCVPISNHLYFYWYRQILGQKVEFLVSFYNNEISEKSEIFDDQFSVERPDGSNFTLKIRSTKLEDSAMYFCASSEAGTGGDTFGSGTRLTVV.

DNA for the CDR3: TGTGCCAGCAGTACCGGGACTAGCGGGAAGCAGTACTTC. It specifies CASSTGTSGKQYF. The chain is built from TRBV27 and TRBJ2-7; 13 bases map to TRBD2. This CDR3 comprises 13 residues. V lost 5 bases and J lost 8; bases outside the gene matches: 3. Germline V gene data show CDR1 as MNHEY and CDR2 as SMNVEV (reference sequence).

The chain couples TRBV7-8 to TRBJ1-1; TRBD1 might be the D (5 bases). The germline CDR1 and CDR2 sequences are SGHVS and FQNEAQ. This CDR3 is 15 amino acids long. Trimming stripped 2 bases from V and 4 bases from J, with 14 bases between. CDR3 nucleotides: TGTGCCAGCAGCTTACGTCGGGGGTTAGGCACTGAAGCTTTCTTT. Encoded protein: CASSLRRGLGTEAFF.

This clone showed up just a few times. The V call is TRBV10-2, the J call TRBJ2-3; TRBD2 is a possible D gene (5 bases). V was clipped by 8 bases and J by 8 bases, with 11 bases between them. The germline V gene has CDR1 WSHSY and CDR2 SAAADI. This CDR3 contains 11 residues. The CDR3 here is CASGGGGTQYF. In DNA, the CDR3 is TGCGCCAGCGGAGGAGGCGGTACGCAGTATTTT.

The chain links TRBV19 to TRBJ2-7, with D maybe TRBD1 (5 bases). This CDR3 spans 13 amino acids. Germline V gene lookup returns CDR1 LNHDA and CDR2 SQIVND (reference sequence). The V end lost 6 bases, the J end lost 3 bases, and 12 bases lay between the germline ends. The CDR3 DNA follows: TGTGCCAGTAGAGATGACAGCTTCTACGAGCAGTACTTC. Its protein is CASRDDSFYEQYF.

The chain links TRBV24-1 to TRBJ1-2, with TRBD1 identical over 11 bases. Germline trimming cut 3 bases from V and 0 bases from J; bases unmatched to any gene: 5. This CDR3 is 17 amino acids long. Germline V gene sequence: CDR1 KGHDR, CDR2 SFDVKD. The CDR3 DNA follows: TGTGCCACCAGTGATCGGACAGGGGGCCCCACTAACTATGGCTACACCTTC. It translates to CATSDRTGGPTNYGYTF.

The chain combines TRBV11-2 with TRBJ2-7, with D maybe TRBD1 (5 bases). The CDR3 consists of 14 residues. V was clipped by 4 bases and J by 5 bases, with 15 bases between them. From germline, CDR1 is SGHAT and CDR2 FQNNGV. The chain's CDR3 is CASSSRARRDEQYF. The CDR3 DNA reads TGTGCCAGCAGCTCCAGGGCCCGCCGGGACGAGCAGTACTTC.

The rearrangement joins TRBV5-1 to TRBJ1-1; D perhaps matches TRBD1 (6 bases). The V and J ends lost 0 bases and 3 bases respectively, with 18 bases between them. This CDR3 spans 17 amino acids. Per germline, CDR1 SGHRS and CDR2 YFSETQ. In DNA, the CDR3 is TGCGCCAGCAGCTTGGTTGGGGGGGCCGGTCAGGACACTGAAGCTTTCTTT. Encoded protein: CASSLVGGAGQDTEAFF.

The chain combines TRBV27 with TRBJ1-5; TRBD1 matches at 7 bases. The CDR3 is 14 residues long. Germline CDR1 is MNHEY and CDR2 is SMNVEV (reference sequence). The ends lost 4 bases at V and 4 bases at J; junction bases unmatched: 4. CDR3 amino acids: CASSSYRGNQPQHF. CDR3 DNA sequence: TGTGCCAGCAGTTCCTACAGGGGTAATCAGCCCCAGCATTTT.

The chain uses TRBV10-3 and TRBJ2-2; possible D gene TRBD1, 6 bases. Per germline, CDR1 ENHRY and CDR2 SYGVKD. CDR3 length equals 15 residues. V lost 3 bases and J lost 1, with 9 bases in between. In DNA, the CDR3 is TGTGCCATCAGTGATTGGACAGTGAACACCGGGGAGCTGTTTTTT. It encodes CAISDWTVNTGELFF.